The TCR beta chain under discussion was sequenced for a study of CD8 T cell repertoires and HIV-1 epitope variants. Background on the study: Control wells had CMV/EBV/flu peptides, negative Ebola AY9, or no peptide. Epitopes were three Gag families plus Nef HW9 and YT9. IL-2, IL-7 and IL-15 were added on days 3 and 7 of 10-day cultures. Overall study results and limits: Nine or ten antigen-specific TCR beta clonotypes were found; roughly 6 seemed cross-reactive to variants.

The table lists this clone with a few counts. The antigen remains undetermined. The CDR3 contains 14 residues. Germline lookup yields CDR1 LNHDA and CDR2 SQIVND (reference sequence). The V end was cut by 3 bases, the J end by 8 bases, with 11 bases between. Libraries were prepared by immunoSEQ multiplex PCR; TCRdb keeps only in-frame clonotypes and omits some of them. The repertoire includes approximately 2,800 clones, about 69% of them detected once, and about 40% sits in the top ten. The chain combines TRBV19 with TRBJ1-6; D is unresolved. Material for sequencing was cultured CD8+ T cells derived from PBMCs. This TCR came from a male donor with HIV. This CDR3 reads CASSIELDDSPLHF. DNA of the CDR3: TGTGCCAGTAGTATCGAACTCGATGATTCACCCCTCCACTTT.